This entry features one TCR beta chain sequence. Its antigen remains undetermined. Base qualities are not at hand, and no much larger clone is one base apart. Ends trimmed: V by 4 bases, J by 6 bases; bases unmatched to a gene: 4. From the cysteine up to the phenylalanine, the CDR3 has a length of 14 residues. The kept DNA is CDR3 alone, 42 bases in frame from the first base. CDR1 and CDR2 were assigned from the germline V gene as SGHVS and FQNEAQ. The cohort consisted of 650 to 700 healthy bone marrow donors. At the time of sampling, every cohort member was nominally healthy, though immune exposures that went unrecorded were likely present. The donor tested CMV seropositive and was one of the 289 seropositive cohort members. A peripheral blood sample was collected from each donor, and TCR beta sequencing was performed on peripheral blood mononuclear cells. Genomic DNA extraction from the blood cell samples was performed with the Qiagen DNeasy Blood Extraction Kit.

This sample is drawn from a study of cytomegalovirus exposure and HLA in healthy donors (dated by TCRdb to 2017 to 2019). For context, the study as a whole: An earlier analysis of roughly 500 of the donors reported 276 Gb of sequence data and some 120 million unique TCR beta sequences from 150 million to 200 million T cells. About 280 gigabases of sequencing data and roughly 81 million unique TCR sequences made up an early release that covered fewer than 650 HLA-typed donors. Of the 300 to 400 genotyped donors, approximately 83% fell in the genetic ancestry cluster associated with self-reported Caucasian donors. The aim of the study was to test whether cataloging public T cell receptors could identify signatures of past pathogen exposure. The study profiled the T cell repertoires of 500 to 800 subjects by immunosequencing and related them to cytomegalovirus serostatus. A separate validation cohort of more than 100 different subjects was used in addition to the roughly 670-subject first cohort. To predict cytomegalovirus infection status, the study brought together high-throughput TCR immunosequencing, statistical association of individual TCRs with disease status, and machine learning. A later analysis re-examined previously published TCR beta repertoires from more than 600 donors and added high-resolution HLA genotyping to investigate patterns of TCR occurrence. Rather than using new phenotypic data, the later analysis identified candidate immune exposures from TCR beta sequences and from how often those sequences occurred across donors. To decide whether each TCR beta V gene segment behaved as functional or pseudogenic, an earlier analysis of some 570 of the donors relied on high-throughput TCR beta sequencing. Alongside the repertoire data, information on donor age, sex, ethnicity and CMV serostatus was compiled. Genome-wide SNP genotypes for about three fifths of the 666 donors were used in a later genetic analysis, which treated that subset as a discovery cohort. Every repertoire in the discovery cohort had been generated on one and the same sequencing platform. Class I and class II HLA loci were covered by the typing at four-digit resolution. The number of typed donors differed by locus: roughly 620-630 for A, B, C, DRB1 and DQB1; approximately 520 for DQA1; around 580 for DPA1; and some 430 for DPB1. Because of strong linkage in the cohort, a handful of DR-DQ haplotypes were treated as single units for association and clustering. Among some 410 genotyped donors of the cohort, an average of roughly 230,000 unique TCR beta nucleotide sequences was sequenced per donor, of which roughly 18% were non-productive. On the study overall, not on this receptor specifically: According to a later analysis, TCR association rates differed among HLA loci, with DRB1 alleles showing the most associated TCRs and HLA-C alleles showing the fewest. A further reported finding was that TCR beta sequences accurately predicted the HLA-A and HLA-B alleles for most subjects in the first cohort. A few of the identified cytomegalovirus-associated TCR beta chains were confirmed in vitro to be specific for cytomegalovirus antigens. In a later genetic analysis, fewer N-insertions in productive TCRs were reported among donors in an Asian-associated ancestry cluster than the approximately 630-donor mean. Seventeen rarely observed V segments, including chromosome 9 orphons, were excluded from the earlier analysis of several hundred of the donors because counts were too low. Most CMV-associated TCR beta chains appeared to be HLA-restricted in a later analysis, and the HLA associations seemed to be driven largely by CMV exposure. Because HLA typing was unavailable for some donors at each locus, only the typed subset was used in association tests. The only immune exposure information available for the cohort was CMV serostatus. Only TCR beta chains were sequenced in this cohort, and the absence of alpha or paired-chain data limited detectable features. Correlated functional status among segregating V segments might reflect linkage disequilibrium, but an unknown experimental factor could not be ruled out. A later analysis reported that several top co-occurrence clusters appeared linked to parvovirus B19, influenza, CMV and Epstein-Barr virus. In a later analysis, HLA-associated TCR beta chains were found to be more clonally expanded and to have lower generation probabilities than equally common non-associated chains. When HLA alleles, especially DR and DQ, strongly co-occurred, attributing TCR associations to individual alleles was difficult. A cluster of highly shared sequence variants was judged likely to represent a technical artifact of the sequencing pipeline. In a later analysis, some 18,000 TCR beta sequences were associated with specific HLA alleles at a false discovery rate of 0.05. The 87-base-pair reads could not distinguish some IMGT-functional V segments, including TRBV6-2 and TRBV6-3, so those segments were excluded. The study listed 150 to 200 TCR beta chains as associated with cytomegalovirus. In an earlier analysis of roughly 500 of the donors, most TCR beta V segments appeared in productive rearrangements about 87% or about 30% of the time, broadly matching IMGT annotations. In a later genetic analysis, a missense DCLRE1C variant was associated with V-gene and J-gene trimming of TCR beta chains, and the association was replicated in an independent cohort. Most TCR sequences were observed very rarely across donors, whereas some public TCRs were present in many individuals. The authors suggested that the approach could potentially be extended to other disease states and immunological phenotypes. The presence/absence analyses assumed that sequencing depth was roughly uniform across donors, and that assumption may not be true. The classifier was reported to diagnose cytomegalovirus status with high specificity and sensitivity in both the original cohort and the validation cohort.

Libraries were made using the immunoSEQ multiplex PCR assay. The multiplex PCR relied on a mix of 60 forward primers for TCR Vbeta segments and 13 reverse primers for TCR Jbeta segments. The CDR3 region of rearranged TCR beta genes was amplified from genomic DNA by a multiplex PCR assay. The amplified TCR beta libraries were sequenced on the Illumina HiSeq System as 87-base-pair reads. The authors processed their data as follows. Across the roughly 670 repertoires, a later analysis counted approximately 83 million unique TCR beta chains, roughly 11 million of which were shared by at least two donors. To remove PCR and sequencing errors, raw reads were error-corrected and collapsed into unique sequences using a nearest-neighbor algorithm that merged closely related sequences. To assign V, D and J gene segments, CDR3 sequences were aligned to IMGT reference sequences. For a sequence to be retained, a match of at least six nucleotides was required to both a V gene segment and a J gene segment. A rearrangement was called productive if the CDR3 had no stop codons and remained in frame with V and J, and every other rearrangement was called non-productive. Following IMGT convention, CDR3 was defined as the stretch from the second conserved V-encoded cysteine up to the conserved J-encoded phenylalanine. Sequences without an unambiguous match to a single V gene segment were excluded from the earlier analysis of about 640 of the donors. An earlier analysis of fewer than 750 of the donors called V segments functional above 56.7% productive rearrangements and segregating when the between-donor standard deviation exceeded 5%. To diagnose cytomegalovirus status from the catalog of TCR beta chain sequences, a statistical classification framework was built. A later analysis assigned V and J genes by comparing TCR nucleotide sequences with IMGT/GENE-DB human TR gene sequences. Using the TCRdist pipeline, a later analysis assigned CDR3 sequences along with most-parsimonious VDJ recombination scenarios. In a later analysis, each TCR beta chain was defined by its CDR3 amino acid sequence together with its V-gene family, and reads without a unique V-gene family were excluded. A later analysis removed 500 to 650 highly shared, low-generation-probability nucleotide sequences to deal with suspected cross-contamination and a sequencing artifact. In a later analysis, a clonal expansion index for each public chain was calculated from normalized within-repertoire ranks of inferred template counts. Generation probabilities in a later analysis came from a VDJ recombination model fitted to out-of-frame rearrangements, and those results were checked against IGoR. A later analysis scored TCR-TCR, TCR-HLA and TCR-CMV co-occurrence with hypergeometric tests, applying a repertoire-size bias correction to TCR pairs. A later analysis estimated false discovery rates by permuting HLA or CMV assignments 20 times. A later analysis grouped co-occurring TCRs with DBSCAN, adding TCRdist sequence similarity when clustering within HLA-allele-positive subsets. Repertoires with fewer than 30,000 or more than 120,000 public chains, plus five repertoires with anomalous nucleotide sharing, were excluded from co-occurrence clustering. TCRdb stores this immuneACCESS table with in-frame sequences only. Part of the clones is absent; in the studies checked, under half of the shortfall reflects unresolved V genes, and no reason is known for the rest. From that table come the V and J calls and clone size; the DNA was used to work out D and trimming. For this sample there are roughly 110,000 clones; around 76% appear just once. The ten largest clones represent less than 3.5% of the sample.

The chain is encoded by TRBV7-8 joined to TRBJ2-2, and 8 bases in between align with TRBD1. Material for sequencing was PBMCs. This clonotype was obtained from a man aged 25 to 40 in good health and CMV-seropositive. The bases are TGTGCCAGCAGCTCGCGGACAGGGTCCGGGGAGCTGTTTTTT. It specifies CASSSRTGSGELFF.